This T cell receptor (beta chain) was documented in a study of T cells after somatic rescue of genetic block. Clones were read by immunoSEQ multiplex PCR, and TCRdb kept only the in-frame ones, dropping some. The sample contains about 72,000 clones, approximately 91% of which appear only once. CDR3 length: 15 residues. Germline V gene data show CDR1 as MDHEN and CDR2 as SYDVKM. Trimming removed 4 bases from V and 5 bases from J, with 17 bases in between. Sequenced: peripheral blood mononuclear cells (PBMCs). This TCR came from a young man. This chain joins TRBV28 and TRBJ1-2; tentative D call: TRBD1 (5 bases). CDR3 nucleotides: TGTGCCAGCAGTTCCACATCCGGGACGGAATATGGCTACACCTTC. Its translation: CASSSTSGTEYGYTF.